The 23 T cell receptor beta chains in this list originate from one sample, sequenced in a study of beta chain features in type 1 diabetes. Isolated RNA was reverse transcribed in full, so expressed TCRB transcripts were sequenced. Assay used: immunoSEQ multiplex PCR; TCRdb lists only in-frame clones, some missing. This sample has hundreds of thousands of clones, with under 8.5% found just once. Sequencing was carried out using central memory CD4+ T cells from blood. The receptors stem from a woman aged 18-35 years in good health.

This clone was counted a few times. The sample holds other DNA sequences that translate to the same CDR3. The genes are TRBV29-1 and TRBJ2-1; D unclear. V dropped 1 base and J dropped 0 bases, with 4 bases sitting between them. CDR1 SQVTM and CDR2 ANQGSEA come from the germline V gene. The CDR3 has 13 residues. This CDR3 is CSVEGPSYNEQFF. The CDR3 DNA reads TGCAGCGTTGAAGGACCCTCCTACAATGAGCAGTTCTTC.

The chain uses TRBV27 and TRBJ2-7; D ambiguous. The CDR3 runs 11 residues. Trimming shortened V by 7 bases and J by 6 bases, and 10 bases separated the two germline ends. Germline CDR1 MNHEY, CDR2 SMNVEV (reference sequence). The CDR3 coding sequence is TGTGCCAGCAACAGCATGGGCGAGCAGTACTTC. Translated: CASNSMGEQYF.

This clone has only a few counts. At one boundary the junction diverges from the germline segment, which might be a read error. The J gene is TRBJ2-4, the V gene TRBV15; weak D call: TRBD2 (6 bases). Germline V gives CDR1 LNHNV, CDR2 YYDKDF (reference sequence). The CDR3 consists of 12 residues. The CDR3 DNA reads as TGTGCCACCAGCAGAGGTGAGGGAGGCCCCCACTTC. Its translation is CATSRGEGGPHF.

The chain is built from TRBV7-9 and TRBJ2-1; 7 nucleotides agree with TRBD1. The trim removed 1 base at V and 9 bases at J, leaving 3 bases unmatched. Germline V gene data show CDR1 as SEHNR and CDR2 as FQNEAQ (reference sequence). The CDR3 totals 13 residues. The chain's CDR3 is CASSLGGGGEQFF. The CDR3 coding sequence is TGTGCCAGCAGCTTAGGAGGGGGCGGTGAGCAGTTCTTC.

V is TRBV7-2 and J is TRBJ2-7; D possibly corresponds to TRBD2 (5 bases). This CDR3 comprises 13 residues. Germline assignment: CDR1 SGHTA and CDR2 FQGNSA. Trimming pared 8 bases from V and 0 bases from J, leaving 11 bases between. DNA of the CDR3: TGTGCCAGCGGGCCGGGGAGCTCCTACGAGCAGTACTTC. Its protein is CASGPGSSYEQYF.

This chain uses TRBV2 with TRBJ2-5, with D possibly being TRBD1 (5 bases). The CDR3 is 14 residues long. Germline-derived CDR1 and CDR2 are SNHLY and FYNNEI. The germline V and J ends were trimmed by 5 bases and 4 bases, with 14 bases remaining between them. CDR3 DNA: TGTGCCAGCAGTCTCCTCGCCCAGGGAGAGACCCAGTACTTC. Protein sequence: CASSLLAQGETQYF.

This clone was counted between two and nine times. This chain joins TRBV29-1 and TRBJ2-2; tentative D call: TRBD2 (5 bases). This CDR3 has 14 residues. The ends were cut back, 3 bases at V and 2 bases at J, with 10 bases in the middle. Germline CDR1 reads SQVTM; CDR2 reads ANQGSEA. As DNA, the CDR3 is TGCAGCGTTGACGAGGGCTCAAACACCGGGGAGCTGTTTTTT. Translation: CSVDEGSNTGELFF.

Only a few counts were recorded for this clone. The chain carries TRBV4-2 and TRBJ2-7; 7 positions match TRBD1. The CDR3 covers 14 residues. The J segment lost 4 bases and the V segment lost 5 bases, leaving 8 bases of the junction unmatched. From germline, CDR1 is LGHNA and CDR2 YNFKEQ. The CDR3 spells CASSLPRGSYEQYF. Here the CDR3 DNA reads TGTGCCAGCAGCTTACCCAGGGGGTCATACGAGCAGTACTTC.

This clone was seen a handful of times. The chain links TRBV28 to TRBJ2-1, with no clear D. V shed 3 bases and J shed 12 bases, with 15 bases lying between them. CDR1 and CDR2 (germline): MDHEN, SYDVKM. The CDR3 runs 13 residues. In DNA, the CDR3 is TGTGCCAGCAGTTTTCAGCGCTCGGTCGTGCAGTTCTTC. Amino acids: CASSFQRSVVQFF.

The chain combines TRBV11-2 with TRBJ2-1, with D perhaps matching TRBD2 (6 bases). Looked up from germline, CDR1 is SGHAT and CDR2 is FQNNGV. This CDR3 is 17 amino acids long. The ends were cut back, 3 bases at V and 5 bases at J, with 20 bases in the middle. CDR3 region: CASSFSSGWGTNNEQFF. The CDR3 nucleotides are TGTGCCAGCAGCTTCAGCAGCGGGTGGGGTACCAACAATGAGCAGTTCTTC.

Many counts were recorded for this clone. The gene calls are TRBV5-5 and TRBJ2-3; no firm D call. With 4 bases removed from V and 2 bases from J, the gap between germline ends came to 5 bases. This CDR3 contains 12 residues. Looked up from germline, CDR1 is SGHKS and CDR2 is YYEKEE (reference sequence). As DNA, the CDR3 is TGTGCCAGCAGCCACGACACAGATACGCAGTATTTT. Protein sequence: CASSHDTDTQYF.

A few counts support this clone. This chain connects TRBV11-2 to TRBJ2-1, with 7 bases that match TRBD2. The CDR3 has 13 amino acids. The trim removed 1 base at V and 10 bases at J, leaving 4 bases unmatched. CDR1 SGHAT and CDR2 FQNNGV come from the germline V gene. Written as DNA, the CDR3 is TGTGCCAGCAGCTTAGGACTAGCCGGCGAGCAGTTCTTC. Protein product: CASSLGLAGEQFF.

This clone showed up just a few times. The DNA for the CDR3 is TGTGCCAGCAGCTTAAGTGTAATGGATGAGCAGTTCTTC. This sequence encodes CASSLSVMDEQFF. This chain joins TRBV7-3 and TRBJ2-1; D not certain. V dropped 1 base and J dropped 8 bases, with 9 bases sitting between them. From germline, CDR1 is SGHTA and CDR2 FQGTGA. The CDR3 has 13 residues.

This clone turned up a few times. J is TRBJ1-1 and V is TRBV28, with 9 bases matching TRBD1. The CDR3 is made up of 15 amino acids. Germline assignment: CDR1 MDHEN and CDR2 SYDVKM. J gave up 6 bases and V 5 bases, and 10 bases lay outside the gene matches. CDR3 bases: TGTGCCAGCAGTCCGCCGGGACAGGGTTACGCTGAAGCTTTCTTT. Its translation is CASSPPGQGYAEAFF.

This clone was counted many times. The genes are TRBV28 and TRBJ1-3; no reliable D call. The germline V and J ends were trimmed by 7 bases and 0 bases, with 4 bases remaining between them. The CDR3 has 12 amino acids. Germline V CDR1 and CDR2: MDHEN, SYDVKM. CDR3 in DNA: TGTGCCAGCATCGGCTCTGGAAACACCATATATTTT. This translates into CASIGSGNTIYF.

This clone was counted only a few times. A much bigger clone sits one base away, suggesting this may be a read error. The rearrangement links TRBV7-9 to TRBJ2-3; D perhaps matches TRBD2 (5 bases). Trimming removed 6 bases from V and 2 bases from J, with 12 bases in between. This CDR3 is built from 14 residues. CDR1 is SEHNR and CDR2 is FQNEAQ in the germline V gene (reference sequence). As DNA, the CDR3 is TGTGCCAGCAGTCCCGACTACCTCACAGATACGCAGTATTTT. Translated: CASSPDYLTDTQYF.

V is TRBV11-1 and J is TRBJ2-3; D is undetermined. The V gene lost 3 bases and the J gene lost 6 bases, with 13 bases spanning the gap. Germline V gene sequence: CDR1 SGHAT, CDR2 FQDESV (reference sequence). The CDR3 contains 14 residues. This chain's CDR3 is CASSFFAWGDTQYF. The CDR3 DNA sequence: TGTGCCAGCAGCTTTTTTGCGTGGGGTGATACGCAGTATTTT. Drawing the rest from reference TRBV11-1 and TRBJ2-3, the complete variable domain is EAEVAQSPRYKITEKSQAVAFWCDPISGHATLYWYRQILGQGPELLVQFQDESVVDDSQLPKDRFSAERLKGVDSTLKIQPAELGDSAMYLCASSFFAWGDTQYFGPGTRLTVL.

This clone came up a few times. The gene calls are TRBV7-2 and TRBJ2-2; possibly TRBD2 for D (6 bases). Trimming took off 7 bases at V and 1 base at J, with 13 bases between the two ends. CDR3 length: 15 residues. In germline, CDR1 is SGHTA, CDR2 FQGNSA. The CDR3 protein is CASILGRENTGELFF. The CDR3, as DNA: TGTGCCAGCATCCTGGGGCGGGAGAACACCGGGGAGCTGTTTTTT.

This clone was observed a few times. V and J are TRBV1 and TRBJ2-2; whether TRBD2, the table's D call, matches the DNA was not checked. TRBV1 constitutes a pseudogene. The CDR3 has 17 residues. For the CDR3, the DNA is TGCACCAGCAGCCAAGGGAAACTAGCGGGAGTGGACGGGGAGCTGTTTTTT. It specifies CTSSQGKLAGVDGELFF.

This clone was observed a few times. One junction end does not reproduce the germline sequence, and a read error may be involved. The chain joins TRBV7-7 to TRBJ2-2; D not certain. Germline CDR1 SSHAT, CDR2 FNYEAQ (reference sequence). The CDR3 is made up of 13 amino acids. The CDR3 loop reads CASSLAPAGELFF. For the CDR3, the DNA is TGTGCTAGCAGCTTAGCTCCGGCCGGGGAGCTGTTTTTT.

The chain carries TRBV7-2 and TRBJ1-5; perhaps TRBD1 as D (5 bases). V gave up 4 bases and J gave up 4 bases, with 11 bases separating them. The germline V gene has CDR1 SGHTA and CDR2 FQGNSA. The CDR3 has 14 residues. For the CDR3, the DNA is TGTGCCAGCAGCTGGGACCGGACGAATCAGCCCCAGCATTTT. Translation gives CASSWDRTNQPQHF.

CDR3 sequence (DNA): TGTGCCAGTAGTAATAGAGTCGCAGATACGCAGTATTTT. It yields the protein CASSNRVADTQYF. This sequence joins TRBV19 and TRBJ2-3; D gene unclear. The CDR3 consists of 13 residues. V was shortened by 4 bases and J by 4 bases, with 9 bases between the two germline ends. CDR1 and CDR2 (germline): LNHDA, SQIVND (reference sequence).

This chain links TRBV19 with TRBJ1-2, with 9 bases matching TRBD1. This CDR3 spans 16 amino acids. Unmatched junction bases numbered 6, after V lost 4 bases and J lost 0 bases. Per the germline V gene, CDR1 is LNHDA and CDR2 is SQIVND (reference sequence). In DNA form, the CDR3 reads TGTGCCAGTAGTAGCTCGACAGGGGGAACTAACTATGGCTACACCTTC. It yields the protein CASSSSTGGTNYGYTF.